This T cell receptor (beta chain) was documented in a study of control samples from healthy donors and cancer patients. Sequencing was performed with immunoSEQ multiplex PCR; in TCRdb, only in-frame clones are kept and a portion is missing. Of 100,000 or so clones in the sample, around 89% were seen once. The TCR comes from a man aged 25-45 years in good health. Input material: blood.

CDR3 sequence: CASSFLRANTGELFF. The DNA of the CDR3 is TGTGCCAGCAGCTTCCTCAGAGCTAACACCGGGGAGCTGTTTTTT. This chain joins TRBV11-2 and TRBJ2-2, with D unresolved. Germline loops: CDR1 SGHAT, CDR2 FQNNGV. CDR3 length equals 15 residues. V gave up 3 bases and J gave up 2 bases, with 10 bases separating them.